What follows describes a single TCR beta chain. The antigen is unknown. Each sample had at least 7 million PBMCs isolated. A second PCR, run for about 7 to 11 cycles, used a sample-barcoded 5' primer plus a J-beta primer mix. TCRdb ran MiXCR on the 5' RACE reads and lists one entry per CDR3 protein. This table has about 1.1 million distinct CDR3 sequences, roughly two fifths appearing once. Germline V lookup: CDR1 MNHEY, CDR2 SVGAGI. This CDR3 contains 13 residues. V shed 6 bases and J shed 6 bases, with 14 bases lying between them. This record belongs to a study of blood T cells in healthy people across ages. Whole-study results and caveats: Those diversity estimates obtained from one million T cells were thought to be underestimates. PBMCs were not sorted, which prevented a conclusive comparison of naive versus antigen-experienced cells.

V gene TRBV6-5 combines with J gene TRBJ1-1; no definite D call. The TCR was taken from a man in his late teens or twenties in good health. Material for sequencing was blood. The chain's CDR3 is CASSLSGIAEAFF. The CDR3 nucleotides are TGTGCCAGCAGCCTCTCGGGGATCGCTGAAGCTTTCTTT.